This entry lists 5 T cell receptor beta chains sequenced from one sample in a study of blood T cells in healthy people across ages. A second PCR of about 7 to 12 cycles used a sample-barcoded 5' primer and a J-beta primer mix. TCRdb used MiXCR to reprocess the 5' RACE reads, holding one entry per CDR3 protein. Altogether roughly 2 million distinct CDR3 sequences are present, about 50% being singletons, with the ten largest covering less than 2.5%. The sequenced sample was blood. These receptor sequences come from a woman in her thirties or forties in good health.

A word on this clonotype: A much larger clonotype is one base distant, so this may be a read error. The chain recombines TRBV12-3 or TRBV12-4 with TRBJ2-1, with D tentatively TRBD2 (6 bases). The closer fit of TRBJ2-7 to the DNA end suggests the J call may be wrong. CDR3 length: 16 amino acids. The CDR3 DNA follows: TGTGCCAGCAGTTTAATACTCAAAGGCGGCGGGGATGAGCAGTACTTC. It translates to CASSLILKGGGDEQYF.

The CDR3, as DNA: TGTGCCAGCAGTCCCGGGACACCGGTCACAGATACGCAGTATTTT. Translation: CASSPGTPVTDTQYF. The chain carries TRBV6-5 and TRBJ2-3; a weak D match, TRBD1 (6 bases). This CDR3 is 15 amino acids long. Germline V gives CDR1 MNHEY, CDR2 SVGAGI. V lost 5 bases to trimming and J lost 2 bases, with 14 bases between them.

CDR3 nucleotide sequence: TGTGCCAGCCGCTACGGGAACGAGCAGTACTTC. Amino acid sequence: CASRYGNEQYF. The chain is built from TRBV28 and TRBJ2-7; TRBD2 is a possible D gene (5 bases). Germline CDR1 MDHEN, CDR2 SYDVKM. The ends were cut back, 8 bases at V and 5 bases at J, with 10 bases in the middle. CDR3 length equals 11 residues.

This clonotype was recorded a few times. The rearrangement joins TRBV6-1 to TRBJ2-7, with 9 bases identical to TRBD1. The CDR3 extends over 14 amino acids. V shed 8 bases, J shed 2 bases, and the junction held 7 bases outside the gene matches. Germline V gives CDR1 MNHNS, CDR2 SASEGT. The CDR3: CASQMGTGPYEQYF. Here the CDR3 DNA reads TGTGCCAGCCAAATGGGGACAGGGCCCTACGAGCAGTACTTC.

This chain uses TRBV7-2 with TRBJ2-3, with 7 bases aligning to TRBD1. This CDR3 has 14 amino acids. CDR1 is SGHTA and CDR2 is FQGNSA in the germline V gene. The J segment lost 10 bases and the V segment lost 7 bases, leaving 14 bases of the junction unmatched. The CDR3 spells CASNPTGTIDAQYF. Written as DNA, the CDR3 is TGTGCCAGCAACCCGACAGGGACGATTGACGCGCAGTATTTT.